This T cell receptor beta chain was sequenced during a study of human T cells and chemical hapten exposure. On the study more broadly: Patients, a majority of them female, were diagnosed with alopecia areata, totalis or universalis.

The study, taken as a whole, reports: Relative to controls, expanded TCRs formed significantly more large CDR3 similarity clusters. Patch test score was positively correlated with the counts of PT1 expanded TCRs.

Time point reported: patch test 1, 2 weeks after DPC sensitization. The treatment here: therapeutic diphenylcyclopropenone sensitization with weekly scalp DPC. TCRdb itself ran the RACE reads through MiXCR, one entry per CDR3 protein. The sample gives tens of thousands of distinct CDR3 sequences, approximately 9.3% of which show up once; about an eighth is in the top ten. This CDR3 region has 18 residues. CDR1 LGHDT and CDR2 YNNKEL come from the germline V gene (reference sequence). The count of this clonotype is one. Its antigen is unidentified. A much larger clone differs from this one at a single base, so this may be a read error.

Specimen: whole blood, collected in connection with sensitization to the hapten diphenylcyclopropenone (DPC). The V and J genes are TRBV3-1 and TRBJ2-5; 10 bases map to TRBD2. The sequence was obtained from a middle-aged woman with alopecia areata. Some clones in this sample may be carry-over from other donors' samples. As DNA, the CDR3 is TGTGCCAGCAGCCCGAGAGCTAGAGGACTAGCGGACAAAGAGACCCAGCACTTC. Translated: CASSPRARGLADKETQHF.